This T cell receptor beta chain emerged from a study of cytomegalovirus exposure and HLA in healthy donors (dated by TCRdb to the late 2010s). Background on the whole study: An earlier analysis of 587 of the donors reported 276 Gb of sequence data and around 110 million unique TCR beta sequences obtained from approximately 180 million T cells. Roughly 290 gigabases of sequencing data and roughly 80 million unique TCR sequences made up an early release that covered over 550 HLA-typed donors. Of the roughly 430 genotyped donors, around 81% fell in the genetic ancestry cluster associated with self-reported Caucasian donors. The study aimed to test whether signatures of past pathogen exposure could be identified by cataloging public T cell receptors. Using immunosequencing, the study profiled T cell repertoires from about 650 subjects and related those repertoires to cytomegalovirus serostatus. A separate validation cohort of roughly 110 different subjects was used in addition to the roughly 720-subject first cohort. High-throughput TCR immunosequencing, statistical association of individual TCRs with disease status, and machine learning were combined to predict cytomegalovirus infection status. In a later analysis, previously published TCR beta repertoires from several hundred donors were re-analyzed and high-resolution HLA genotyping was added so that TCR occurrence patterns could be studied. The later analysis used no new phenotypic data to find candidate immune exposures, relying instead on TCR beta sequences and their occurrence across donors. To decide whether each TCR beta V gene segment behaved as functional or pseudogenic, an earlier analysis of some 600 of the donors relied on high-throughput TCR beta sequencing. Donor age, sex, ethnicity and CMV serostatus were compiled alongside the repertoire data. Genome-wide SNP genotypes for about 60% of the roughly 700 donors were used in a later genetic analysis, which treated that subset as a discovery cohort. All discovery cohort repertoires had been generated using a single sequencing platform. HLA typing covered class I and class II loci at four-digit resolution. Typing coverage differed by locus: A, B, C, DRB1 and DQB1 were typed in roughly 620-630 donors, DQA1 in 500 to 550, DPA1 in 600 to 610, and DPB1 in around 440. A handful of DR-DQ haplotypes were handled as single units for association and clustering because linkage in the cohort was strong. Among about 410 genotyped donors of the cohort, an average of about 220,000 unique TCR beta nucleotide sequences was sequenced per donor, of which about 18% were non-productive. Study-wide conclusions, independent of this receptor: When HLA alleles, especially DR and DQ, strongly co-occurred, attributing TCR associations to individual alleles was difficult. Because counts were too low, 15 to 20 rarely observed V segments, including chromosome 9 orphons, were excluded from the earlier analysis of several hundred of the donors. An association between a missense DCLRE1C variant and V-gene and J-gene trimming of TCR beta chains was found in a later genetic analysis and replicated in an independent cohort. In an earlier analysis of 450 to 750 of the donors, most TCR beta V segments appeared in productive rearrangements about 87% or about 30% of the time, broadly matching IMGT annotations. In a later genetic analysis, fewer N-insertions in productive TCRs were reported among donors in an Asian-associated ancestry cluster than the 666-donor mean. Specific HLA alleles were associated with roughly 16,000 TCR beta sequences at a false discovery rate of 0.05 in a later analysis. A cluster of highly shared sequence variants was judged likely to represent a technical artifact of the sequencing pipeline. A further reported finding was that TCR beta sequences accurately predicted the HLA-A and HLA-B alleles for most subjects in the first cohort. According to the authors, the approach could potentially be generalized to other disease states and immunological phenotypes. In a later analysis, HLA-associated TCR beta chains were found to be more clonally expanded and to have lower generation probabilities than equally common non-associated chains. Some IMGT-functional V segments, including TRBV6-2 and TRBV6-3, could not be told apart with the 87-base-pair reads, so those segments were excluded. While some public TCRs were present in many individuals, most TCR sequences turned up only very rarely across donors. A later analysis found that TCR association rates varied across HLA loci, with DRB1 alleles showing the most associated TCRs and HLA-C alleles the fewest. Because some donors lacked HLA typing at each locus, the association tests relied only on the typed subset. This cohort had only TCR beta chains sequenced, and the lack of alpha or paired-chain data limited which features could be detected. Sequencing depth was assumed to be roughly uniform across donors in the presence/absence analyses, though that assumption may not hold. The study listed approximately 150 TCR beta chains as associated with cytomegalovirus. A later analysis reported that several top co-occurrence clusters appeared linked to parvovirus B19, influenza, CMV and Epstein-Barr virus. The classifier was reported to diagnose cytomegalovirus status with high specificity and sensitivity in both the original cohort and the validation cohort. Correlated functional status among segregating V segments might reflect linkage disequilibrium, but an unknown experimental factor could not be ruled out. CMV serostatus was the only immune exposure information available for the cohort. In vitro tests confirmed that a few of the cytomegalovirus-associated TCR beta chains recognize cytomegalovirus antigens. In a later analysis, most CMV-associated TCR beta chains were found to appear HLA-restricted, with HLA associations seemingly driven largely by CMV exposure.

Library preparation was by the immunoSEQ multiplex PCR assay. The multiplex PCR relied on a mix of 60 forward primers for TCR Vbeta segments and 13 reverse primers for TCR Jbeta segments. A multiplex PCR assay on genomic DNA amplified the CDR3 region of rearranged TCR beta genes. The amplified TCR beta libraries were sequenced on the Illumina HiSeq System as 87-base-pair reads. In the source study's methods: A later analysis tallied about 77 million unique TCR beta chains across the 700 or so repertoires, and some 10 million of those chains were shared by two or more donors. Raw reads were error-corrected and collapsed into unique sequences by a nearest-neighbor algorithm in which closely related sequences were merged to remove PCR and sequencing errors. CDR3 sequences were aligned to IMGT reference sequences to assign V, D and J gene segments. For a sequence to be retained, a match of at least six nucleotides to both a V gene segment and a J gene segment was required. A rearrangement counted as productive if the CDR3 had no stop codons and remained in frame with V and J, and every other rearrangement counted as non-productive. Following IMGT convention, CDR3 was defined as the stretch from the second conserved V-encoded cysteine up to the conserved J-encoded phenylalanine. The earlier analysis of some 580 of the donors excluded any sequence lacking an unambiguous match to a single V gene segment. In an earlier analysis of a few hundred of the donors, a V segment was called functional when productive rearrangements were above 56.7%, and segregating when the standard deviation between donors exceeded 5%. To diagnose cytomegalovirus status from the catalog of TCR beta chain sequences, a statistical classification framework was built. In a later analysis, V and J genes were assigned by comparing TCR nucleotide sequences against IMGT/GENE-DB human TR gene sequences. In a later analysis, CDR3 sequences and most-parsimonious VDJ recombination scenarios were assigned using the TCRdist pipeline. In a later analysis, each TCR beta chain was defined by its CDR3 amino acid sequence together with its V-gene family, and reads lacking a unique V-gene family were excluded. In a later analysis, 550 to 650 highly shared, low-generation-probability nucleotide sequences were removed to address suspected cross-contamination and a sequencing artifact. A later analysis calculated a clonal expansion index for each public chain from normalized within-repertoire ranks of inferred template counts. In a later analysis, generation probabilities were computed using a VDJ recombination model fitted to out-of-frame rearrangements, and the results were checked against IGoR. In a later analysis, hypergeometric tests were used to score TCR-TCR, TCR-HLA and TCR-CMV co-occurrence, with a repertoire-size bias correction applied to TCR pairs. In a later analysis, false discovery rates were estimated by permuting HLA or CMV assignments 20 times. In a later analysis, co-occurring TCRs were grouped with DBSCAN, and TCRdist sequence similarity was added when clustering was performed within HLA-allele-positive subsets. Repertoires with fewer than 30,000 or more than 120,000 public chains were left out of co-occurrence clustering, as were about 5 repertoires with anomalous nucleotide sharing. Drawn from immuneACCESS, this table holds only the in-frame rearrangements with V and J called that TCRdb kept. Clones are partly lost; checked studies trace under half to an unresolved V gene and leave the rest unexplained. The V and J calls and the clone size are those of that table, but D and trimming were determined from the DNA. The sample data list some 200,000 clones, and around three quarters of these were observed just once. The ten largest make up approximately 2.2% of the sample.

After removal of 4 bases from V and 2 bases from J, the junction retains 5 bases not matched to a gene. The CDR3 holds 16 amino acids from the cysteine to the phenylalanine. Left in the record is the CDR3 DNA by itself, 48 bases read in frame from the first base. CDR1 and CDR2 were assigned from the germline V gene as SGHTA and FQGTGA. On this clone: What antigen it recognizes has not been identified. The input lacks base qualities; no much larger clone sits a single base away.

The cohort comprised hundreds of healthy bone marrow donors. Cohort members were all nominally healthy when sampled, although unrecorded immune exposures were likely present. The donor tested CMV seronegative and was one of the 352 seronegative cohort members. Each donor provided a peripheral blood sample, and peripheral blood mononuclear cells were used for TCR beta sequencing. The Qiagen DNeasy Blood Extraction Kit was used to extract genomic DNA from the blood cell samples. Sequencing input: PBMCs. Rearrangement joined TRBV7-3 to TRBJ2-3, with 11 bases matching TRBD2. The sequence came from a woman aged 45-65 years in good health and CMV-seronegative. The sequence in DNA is TGTGCCAGCAGCTCCGGGACTAGCGGTTCCACAGATACGCAGTATTTT. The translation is CASSSGTSGSTDTQYF. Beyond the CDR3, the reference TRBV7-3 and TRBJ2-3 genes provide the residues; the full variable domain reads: GAGVSQTPSNKVTEKGKYVELRCDPISGHTALYWYRQSLGQGPEFLIYFQGTGAADDSGLPNDRFFAVRPEGSVSTLKIQRTERGDSAVYLCASSSGTSGSTDTQYFGPGTRLTVL.